The 28 T cell receptor delta chains presented below share a single source sample, sequenced in a study of γδ T cells in repeated Plasmodium falciparum infection. Bulk repertoires came from Vgamma9/Vdelta2+ or Vdelta2-negative gammadelta T cells flow-sorted from PBMC. TCRdb processed the multiplex PCR reads again with the CATT caller. The sample carries 50,000 or so delta-chain clones, 1.6% recorded once. The sample was gamma-delta T cells from blood. The receptors originated from a pool of human donors (malaria-infected and uninfected, not separated).

As regards this clone: This DNA's translation and the protein TCRdb lists, from a much larger clone, do not match at residue 17, likely due to a read error; the protein shown is translated from the DNA. The J gene is TRDJ1, the V gene TRDV1, with TRDD3 matching over 9 bases. The J gene, absent from TCRdb, was called here by matching the DNA to germline. With V trimmed by 3 bases and J by 7 bases, 27 bases remained unmatched. This CDR3 has 21 residues. Per germline, CDR1 TSWWSYY and CDR2 QGS. CDR3 nucleotides: TGTGCTCTTGGGGAGGGAGGGCCCCCTCATCTAGGGGATACGCGAGTCGGTAAACTCATCTTT. This translates into CALGEGGPPHLGDTRVGKLIF.

This clone showed up just a few times. Only one base separates this from a far larger clonotype, so it likely reflects a read error. The same CDR3 is also encoded by other DNA sequences in this sample. The chain uses TRDV1 and TRDJ1; 7 nucleotides agree with TRDD3. TCRdb is silent on the J gene; assignment here came from matching the DNA to germline. J gave up 5 bases and V 2 bases, and 20 bases lay outside the gene matches. The CDR3 sequence is 19 residues long. Germline V lookup: CDR1 TSWWSYY, CDR2 QGS. CDR3 sequence (DNA): TGTGCTCTTGGGGAAAAACTTCTTCCCAGTACTGGGGCCCCAGATAAACTCATCTTT. It yields the protein CALGEKLLPSTGAPDKLIF.

To note about this clone: This DNA's translation and the protein TCRdb lists, from a much larger clone, do not match at residue 11, likely due to a read error; the protein shown is translated from the DNA. The V gene is TRDV2, the J gene TRDJ1; 8 positions agree with TRDD3. TCRdb offers no J gene call, so here the DNA was matched to germline to obtain one. V lost 3 bases, J lost 3 bases, and 11 bases stayed unmatched. The CDR3 has 16 residues. Germline CDR1 is GEAIGNYY and CDR2 is EKD. The DNA for the CDR3 is TGTGCCTGTGACTCCCTTACTGGGGGTTACGCCGATAAACTCATCTTT. Its protein is CACDSLTGGYADKLIF.

This clone was recorded at least ten times. The chain links TRDV2 to TRDJ1; TRDD3 matches at 7 bases. The CDR3 loop spans 17 amino acids. After removal of 2 bases from V and 0 bases from J, the junction contained 11 bases not matched to a gene. Germline CDR1 GEAIGNYY, CDR2 EKD. The CDR3 here is CACDNLGDPTYTDKLIF. DNA of the CDR3: TGTGCCTGTGACAATTTGGGGGACCCGACGTACACCGATAAACTCATCTTT.

This clone appeared a few times. A far larger clone differs by one base, so this is likely a read error. Other DNA variants within this sample encode the same CDR3. The chain carries TRDV1 and TRDJ1; D tentatively fits TRDD2 or TRDD3 (7 bases each). The V gene lost 2 bases and the J gene lost 0 bases, with 40 bases spanning the gap. Germline V gene lookup returns CDR1 TSWWSYY and CDR2 QGS. CDR3 length equals 25 residues. CDR3: CALGEGRARTFLRKWGNVYTDKLIF. In DNA form, the CDR3 reads TGTGCTCTTGGGGAAGGCCGCGCGAGGACCTTCCTGCGTAAGTGGGGGAACGTGTACACCGATAAACTCATCTTT.

As concerns this clone: For this DNA, TCRdb reports the protein of a much larger clone, which diverges at residue 5, most likely from a read error; the protein presented here is translated directly from the DNA. The chain uses TRDV1 and TRDJ1, with TRDD3 matching 10 bases. V dropped 5 bases and J dropped 5; count of bases not matched to a gene: 14. The V gene's germline CDR1 is TSWWSYY and CDR2 QGS. The CDR3 is made up of 17 amino acids. CDR3 DNA sequence: TGTGCTCTTGGGAAAGGAGTAGGGGGATACGATAGAGATAAACTCATCTTT. This sequence encodes CALGKGVGGYDRDKLIF.

This clone has only a few counts. This DNA's translation differs at residue 17 from TCRdb's protein, which comes from a much larger clone; a read error is likely, and the protein shown is translated from the DNA. This chain uses TRDV1 with TRDJ1; 10 bases fit TRDD3. The J gene comes from matching the DNA to germline here; TCRdb lacks it. The CDR3 loop spans 20 amino acids. Germline V gene sequence: CDR1 TSWWSYY, CDR2 QGS. CDR3: CALERPSQYWGITYTDTLIF. The DNA for the CDR3 is TGTGCTCTCGAAAGGCCTTCTCAGTACTGGGGGATTACGTACACCGATACACTCATCTTT.

With regard to this clone: TCRdb assigns this DNA the protein of a much larger clone, which departs from its translation at residue 18; this likely reflects a read error, and the protein shown comes from translating the DNA. The V gene is TRDV1; the J gene was not called; the listed D gene, TRDD3, was not tested against the DNA. CDR1 is TSWWSYY and CDR2 is QGS in the germline V gene. CDR3 length equals 19 residues. The CDR3 DNA follows: TGTGCTCTTGGGGAACCCTATTCCCCAAAGGGATACGCAGCGAATAAACTCACCTTT. This codes for CALGEPYSPKGYAANKLTF.

This clone has a handful of counts. It differs at one base from a far larger clone, so likely a read error. Different DNA sequences within this sample yield the same CDR3. The rearrangement uses TRDV1 and TRDJ1; 9 bases match TRDD3. The V segment lost 1 base and the J segment 4 bases; nucleotides outside the gene matches: 37. Per the germline V gene, CDR1 is TSWWSYY and CDR2 is QGS. The CDR3 runs to 26 residues. The CDR3 loop is CALGERSFPKTQVLLGECRANDKLIF. For the CDR3, the DNA is TGTGCTCTTGGGGAACGATCCTTCCCAAAAACCCAAGTGTTACTGGGGGAATGTCGAGCGAACGATAAACTCATCTTT.

There are many counts of this clone. One end of the junction fails to match germline, which may point to a read error. This chain connects TRDV1 to TRDJ1, with 9 bases that match TRDD3. The CDR3 has 23 amino acids. Germline CDR1 TSWWSYY, CDR2 QGS. The CDR3, as DNA: TGTGCTCTTGGGGACCCCTCATTCCTAAGGCGAACTGGGGGAACGGGTCCCACCGATAAACTCACCTTT. Translation gives CALGDPSFLRRTGGTGPTDKLTF.

Worth noting for this clone: A far larger clone is off by one base, so a read error is likely. Other DNA sequences of this sample code for an identical CDR3. The V and J genes are TRDV1 and TRDJ1; 10 bases are a match to TRDD3. The J gene is not listed in TCRdb, so it was assigned here from a DNA match to germline. Germline V gene sequence: CDR1 TSWWSYY, CDR2 QGS. With V trimmed by 2 bases and J by 8 bases, 23 bases remained unmatched. This CDR3 is 20 amino acids long. CDR3 residues: CALGENSCGLLLWGIQKLIF. In DNA, the CDR3 is TGTGCTCTTGGGGAAAATTCCTGCGGTCTTCTCCTGTGGGGGATACAGAAACTCATCTTT.

This clone came up a few times. TCRdb assigns this DNA the protein of a much larger clone, which departs from its translation at residue 17; this likely reflects a read error, and the protein shown comes from translating the DNA. The chain carries TRDV1 and TRDJ1; the D gene is possibly TRDD3 (8 bases). Since TCRdb gives no J gene, matching the DNA to germline was used here to assign it. The CDR3 is made up of 23 amino acids. Germline V gene lookup returns CDR1 TSWWSYY and CDR2 QGS. V was trimmed by 3 bases and J by 1 base, leaving 36 bases between them. CDR3 sequence: CALGDNIPTLPGGPPSSTDKLIF. As DNA, the CDR3 is TGTGCTCTTGGGGACAACATTCCTACTCTGCCTGGGGGACCCCCGTCGTCCACCGATAAACTCATCTTT.

Ten or more counts support this clone. Other DNA sequences in the sample encode the same CDR3. V usage is TRDV1 and J usage is TRDJ1; TRDD3 matches at 7 bases. CDR3 length: 20 residues. Germline V gene sequence: CDR1 TSWWSYY, CDR2 QGS. The junction had 22 bases not matched to a gene; V was cut back by 3 bases and J by 3 bases. The CDR3 loop reads CALGEWGRSWARLRADKLIF. CDR3 DNA sequence: TGTGCTCTTGGGGAGTGGGGGAGGTCCTGGGCCCGACTCAGAGCCGATAAACTCATCTTT.

As regards this clone: This likely traces to a read error, being one base from a far larger clone. The same CDR3 can be traced to other DNA sequences in this sample. The J gene is TRDJ1, the V gene TRDV1, with 13 bases lining up with TRDD3. TCRdb supplies no J gene; here it was assigned by aligning the nucleotide sequence to germline. Per the germline V gene, CDR1 is TSWWSYY and CDR2 is QGS. The CDR3 extends over 21 amino acids. DNA of the CDR3: TGTGCTCTCGGGGCCCCTTCCTACGTATCCCTACTGGGGGATACGGCCGATAAACTCATCTTT. Translating gives CALGAPSYVSLLGDTADKLIF.

There are a few counts of this clone. TCRdb shows a much larger clone's protein in place of this DNA's translation, and the two differ at residue 10, likely through a read error; the protein shown is translated from the DNA. This chain joins TRDV1 and TRDJ1; 8 nucleotides line up with TRDD3. Because TCRdb records no J gene, it was assigned here through a match of the DNA to germline. Losses at the gene ends were 3 bases for V and 3 bases for J; bases not matched to a gene: 27. Per germline, CDR1 TSWWSYY and CDR2 QGS. The CDR3 runs to 22 residues. CDR3 bases: TGTGCTCTTGGGGAGCCCAATACAGCTTGGATACTGGGGGTCCTCCTGCCCGATAAACTCATCTTT. Its protein is CALGEPNTAWILGVLLPDKLIF.

This clone has only a few counts. The protein TCRdb gives is from a much larger clone and does not agree with this DNA's translation at residue 10, likely a read error; the protein shown here comes from the DNA. The chain is built from TRDV2 and TRDJ1; 11 positions agree with TRDD3. CDR3 length: 15 residues. Unmatched junction bases numbered 7, after V lost 1 base and J lost 7 bases. CDR1 is GEAIGNYY and CDR2 is EKD in the germline V gene. The DNA for the CDR3 is TGTGCCTGTGACACACTGGGGGATAATAGTGGTAAACTCATCTTT. Residues: CACDTLGDNSGKLIF.

This clone was seen a few times. With a much larger clone just one base away, this may be a read error. The chain links TRDV1 to TRDJ1; D is possibly TRDD2 (9 bases). Since TCRdb gives no J gene, matching the DNA to germline was used here to assign it. The CDR3 has 32 residues. Germline CDR1 and CDR2: TSWWSYY and QGS. V lost 5 bases, J lost 2 bases, and 66 bases lay in between. The CDR3 DNA sequence: TGTGCTCTTGGGAACCTTCCTACGGTTTACTGGGGGCCAAACCTTGGGGGACTGTTCCCTAATTCTAGAGGCCCGTATACCGATAAACTCATCTTT. Translation gives CALGNLPTVYWGPNLGGLFPNSRGPYTDKLIF.

This clone ranks as medium-sized. Other DNA sequences in this specimen translate into the identical CDR3. The chain employs TRDV1 and TRDJ1; the match to TRDD2 covers 7 bases. Per the germline V gene, CDR1 is TSWWSYY and CDR2 is QGS. The CDR3 loop spans 19 amino acids. V shed 2 bases, J shed 9 bases, and the junction held 24 bases outside the gene matches. The CDR3 here is CALGEDPPLPQLSTWQLIF. For the CDR3, the DNA is TGTGCTCTTGGGGAAGATCCGCCCCTTCCTCAGTTGTCCACCTGGCAACTCATCTTT.

Many counts were recorded for this clone. V gene TRDV1 combines with J gene TRDJ1; TRDD3 agrees at 10 bases. Germline V CDR1 and CDR2: TSWWSYY, QGS. This CDR3 contains 23 residues. J lost 3 bases, V lost 0 bases, and 25 bases had no gene match. CDR3 amino acids: CALGELPMGFLRGDWGIADKLIF. The CDR3 DNA reads as TGTGCTCTTGGGGAACTGCCTATGGGGTTCCTACGAGGAGACTGGGGGATTGCCGATAAACTCATCTTT.

To note about this clone: TCRdb's protein for this DNA is that of a much larger clone and differs from the translation at residue 15, likely a read error; the protein shown is the DNA translation. This rearrangement joins TRDV1 to TRDJ1, with 7 bases aligning to TRDD3. Because TCRdb records no J gene, it was assigned here through a match of the DNA to germline. Germline CDR1 is TSWWSYY and CDR2 is QGS. The CDR3 has 21 residues. V shed 2 bases, J shed 10 bases, and the junction held 31 bases outside the gene matches. CDR3 nucleotide sequence: TGTGCTCTTGGGGAATCCAGGGTGGTCTACTCGGTACTGGGGAATACCGAGAGACTCATCTTT. Translated: CALGESRVVYSVLGNTERLIF.

Many counts were recorded for this clone. This DNA's translation differs at residue 8 from TCRdb's protein, which comes from a much larger clone; a read error is likely, and the protein shown is translated from the DNA. CDR3: CAFSGLSTNKLIF. The DNA of the CDR3 is TGTGCCTTTTCCGGCCTTTCCACGAATAAACTCATCTTT. The chain uses TRDV3 and TRDJ1; D is unclear. The CDR3 extends over 13 amino acids. V was trimmed by 2 bases and J by 6 bases, leaving 16 bases between them. Germline lookup yields CDR1 TVYSNPD and CDR2 GDNSRS (reference sequence).

This clone was recorded many times. TCRdb records a much larger clone's protein for this DNA, with a difference at residue 6 that likely arises from a read error; the protein given is the translation of the DNA. The V and J genes are TRDV1 and TRDJ1; TRDD2 is a possible D gene (6 bases). TCRdb leaves out the J gene; it was filled in here by matching the DNA to germline. The CDR3 loop spans 15 amino acids. Looked up from germline, CDR1 is TSWWSYY and CDR2 is QGS. Trimming left V 3 bases short and J 6 bases short, with 17 bases between. In nucleotides, the CDR3 is TGTGCTCTTGGGGACATGGCCTTCCCGACTTATAAACTCATCTTT. This sequence encodes CALGDMAFPTYKLIF.

With regard to this clone: TCRdb's protein, taken from a much larger clone, differs from this DNA's translation at residue 13, likely owing to a read error; the protein displayed comes from the DNA. This chain uses TRDV1 with TRDJ1, with D unclear. The CDR3 is made up of 18 amino acids. V lost 3 bases and J lost 3, with 23 bases in between. CDR1 and CDR2 (germline): TSWWSYY, QGS. As DNA, the CDR3 is TGTGCTCTTGGGGAGCCGAGATCTCCTTGCGGAGACGCCGATAAACTCATCTTT. Translation: CALGEPRSPCGDADKLIF.

This clone was observed a few times. This sequence is one base from a far larger clone and is likely a read error. The V gene corresponds to TRDV1; no J gene was called; TRDD3, the table's D call, was not compared with the DNA. Germline V lookup: CDR1 TSWWSYY, CDR2 QGS. This CDR3 region has 23 residues. The CDR3 region is CALREPLDGHQYWGIRFTDKLIF. The CDR3 coding sequence is TGTGCTCTTAGGGAACCCCTAGATGGGCATCAGTACTGGGGGATACGTTTCACCGATAAGCTCATCTTT.

V and J are TRDV2 and TRDJ1; D perhaps matches TRDD3 (5 bases). The J gene, left out of TCRdb, was set here by checking the DNA against germline. CDR1 is GEAIGNYY, CDR2 EKD, per germline. The CDR3 sequence is 23 residues long. V shed 3 bases and J shed 2 bases, with 39 bases lying between them. The CDR3 DNA follows: TGTGCCTGTGACTCTGAGGGAGATAGAAAAGAGGTTTTGGGGTCTAGTCATACCGATAAACTCATCTTT. As protein: CACDSEGDRKEVLGSSHTDKLIF.

This clone was counted between two and nine times. The mismatch at residue 5 between this DNA's translation and the TCRdb protein of a much larger clone likely reflects a read error; the protein shown is translated from the DNA. The chain couples TRDV2 to TRDJ1; 8 bases map to TRDD3. No J segment appears in TCRdb, so it was assigned here by matching the sequence to germline. CDR3 length: 19 amino acids. Trimming at V came to 2 bases and at J to 0 bases, leaving 16 bases not matched to a gene. The germline CDR1 and CDR2 sequences are GEAIGNYY and EKD. The CDR3 reads CACDIVIQLGVRHTDKLIF. The CDR3 DNA reads as TGTGCCTGTGACATCGTTATCCAACTGGGGGTTCGGCACACCGATAAACTCATCTTT.

Details on this clone: The likely explanation is a read error, given a far larger clone one base away. This sample includes further DNA sequences coding for the same CDR3. The chain carries TRAV38-2/DV8 and TRDJ1, with TRDD2 identical over 9 bases. Because TCRdb records no J gene, it was assigned here through a match of the DNA to germline. The CDR3 is 17 residues long. The germline gives CDR1 TSESDYY, CDR2 QEAYKQQN. V lost 3 bases to trimming and J lost 8 bases; unmatched junction nucleotides: 17. The CDR3 is CAYRTPGLPTPLSKLIF. The CDR3 bases are TGTGCTTATAGGACCCCAGGCCTTCCTACTCCTCTATCGAAACTCATCTTT.

In this sample, this clone turned up many times. The protein recorded in TCRdb matches a much larger clone and deviates from this DNA's translation at residue 6, suggesting a read error; the protein here is obtained by translating the DNA. The chain employs TRDV1 and TRDJ1, with D unresolved. V lost 2 bases and J 0 bases, leaving 19 bases between the germline ends. Germline V CDR1 and CDR2: TSWWSYY, QGS. The CDR3 is 18 residues long. The CDR3 is CALGECGSDPVYTDKLIF. The CDR3 nucleotides read TGTGCTCTTGGGGAATGTGGATCGGATCCCGTGTACACCGATAAACTCATCTTT.